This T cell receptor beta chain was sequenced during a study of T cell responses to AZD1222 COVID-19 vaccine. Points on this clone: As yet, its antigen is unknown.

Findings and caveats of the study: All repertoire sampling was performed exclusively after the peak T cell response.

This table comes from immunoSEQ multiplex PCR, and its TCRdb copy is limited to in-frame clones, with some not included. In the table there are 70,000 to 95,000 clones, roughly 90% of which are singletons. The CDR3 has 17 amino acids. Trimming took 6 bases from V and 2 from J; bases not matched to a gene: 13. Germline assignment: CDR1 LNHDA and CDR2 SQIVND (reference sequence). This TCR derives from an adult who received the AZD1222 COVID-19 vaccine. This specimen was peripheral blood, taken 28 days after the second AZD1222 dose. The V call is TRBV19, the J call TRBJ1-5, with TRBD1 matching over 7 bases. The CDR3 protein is CASRQWDSSVGNQPQHF. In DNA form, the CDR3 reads TGTGCCAGTAGGCAATGGGACAGCTCCGTAGGCAATCAGCCCCAGCATTTT.